This T cell receptor (beta chain) comes out of a study of T cells in Graves' hyperthyroidism and ophthalmopathy. Findings and caveats of the study: Among clonotypes expanded in thyroid above 0.001, most were also found in blood.

This clonotype was seen a handful of times. Its antigen is currently unknown. Clinical symptoms, serum thyroxine, TRAb, thyroid ultrasound and orbital computed tomography established diagnosis. What was amplified from RNA transcripts were TCR beta CDR3 regions. The primer set for the first-round RT-PCR of the TCR CDR3 was HTBI. From the multiplex PCR reads, TCRdb called clonotypes with MiXCR, one entry per CDR3 protein. This table has more than 550,000 distinct CDR3 sequences, approximately 42% appearing once. CDR3 length equals 15 residues. V dropped 4 bases and J dropped 7; count of bases not matched to a gene: 10. Germline assignment: CDR1 MNHNS and CDR2 SASEGT.

Sequences were obtained from peripheral blood or thyroid tissue (not recorded which). The chain employs TRBV6-1 and TRBJ1-2; 9 nucleotides line up with TRBD1. The sequence derives from an adult man with Graves' disease, either hyperthyroidism or ophthalmopathy (not recorded which). The CDR3 region is CASSGRDREVAGYTF. CDR3 nucleotides: TGTGCCAGCAGTGGGCGGGACAGGGAAGTAGCTGGCTACACCTTC.